The 7 T cell receptor beta chains below come from one sample, sequenced in a study of shared clonotypes between healthy human individuals. The data were produced by immunoSEQ multiplex PCR, yet TCRdb's version contains in-frame clones alone and is incomplete. The table has about 960,000 clones, about 80% seen once; the top ten hold nearly 1.5%. Input material: memory CD4+ T cells sorted from blood. Stated subset: CD45RA-negative fraction. The receptors come from a man between 18 and 29 years old in good health.

This clone occurred a few times. This chain links TRBV18 with TRBJ1-1, with D maybe TRBD1 (6 bases). The V and J ends lost 3 bases and 2 bases respectively, with 19 bases between them. CDR3 length: 17 amino acids. Germline loops: CDR1 KGHSH, CDR2 LQKENI. CDR3 protein: CASSPPGTGTSNTEAFF. The CDR3 DNA is TGTGCCAGCTCACCCCCGGGGACCGGGACATCTAACACTGAAGCTTTCTTT.

The CDR3 DNA reads TGTGCCAGTAGTACTAGCGGGAGTAGTAGGAGGCAAGAGACCCAGTACTTC. It yields the protein CASSTSGSSRRQETQYF. The chain combines TRBV19 with TRBJ2-5; 10 bases align to TRBD2. Unmatched junction bases numbered 10, after V lost 4 bases and J lost 2 bases. This CDR3 region has 17 residues. Germline assignment: CDR1 LNHDA and CDR2 SQIVND (reference sequence).

This clone was seen just once. The chain joins TRBV6-5 to TRBJ1-2; 8 bases are shared with TRBD1. CDR3 length: 15 residues. Germline assignment: CDR1 MNHEY and CDR2 SVGAGI. After removal of 4 bases from V and 8 bases from J, the junction contained 12 bases not matched to a gene. In nucleotides, the CDR3 is TGTGCCAGCAGTTCCCCCGGACAGGGATCCTTGGGCTACACCTTC. Amino acid sequence: CASSSPGQGSLGYTF.

The chain joins TRBV19 to TRBJ1-2; 11 bases line up with TRBD1. V lost 5 bases and J lost 6; bases outside the gene matches: 11. From germline, CDR1 is LNHDA and CDR2 SQIVND (reference sequence). This CDR3 contains 16 residues. Here the CDR3 reads CASSDKGQGVPHGYTF. Written as DNA, the CDR3 is TGTGCCAGTAGTGACAAGGGACAGGGGGTTCCCCATGGCTACACCTTC.

This chain links TRBV19 with TRBJ2-2, with D unclear. V was trimmed by 7 bases and J by 6 bases, leaving 12 bases between them. The CDR3 consists of 13 residues. The germline V gene encodes CDR1 LNHDA and CDR2 SQIVND (reference sequence). This CDR3 is CASKATTAGELFF. Written as DNA, the CDR3 is TGTGCCAGTAAGGCGACCACGGCCGGGGAGCTGTTTTTT.

This sequence joins TRBV7-2 and TRBJ2-7, with 10 nucleotides matching TRBD2. Trimming took 4 bases from V and 4 from J; bases not matched to a gene: 10. In germline, CDR1 is SGHTA, CDR2 FQGNSA. There are 16 residues in the CDR3. The CDR3 sequence is CASSSRFSGGGYEQYF. DNA for the CDR3: TGTGCCAGCAGCTCCCGCTTCAGCGGGGGGGGATACGAGCAGTACTTC.

The chain is built from TRBV6-1 and TRBJ1-5; maybe TRBD1 (6 bases). V dropped 4 bases and J dropped 2 bases, with 12 bases sitting between them. The CDR3 covers 15 residues. Germline CDR1 MNHNS, CDR2 SASEGT. CDR3 in DNA: TGTGCCAGCAGTGCCGAGGCAGGGGGCAATCAGCCCCAGCATTTT. This gives the protein CASSAEAGGNQPQHF.